These 17 T cell receptor beta chains came from one sample sequenced in a study of early T cells in non-severe SARS-CoV-2 infection. Via MiXCR, TCRdb re-called the 5' RACE reads, giving one row per CDR3 protein. The sample includes over 75,000 distinct CDR3 sequences, roughly 13% of them seen just once. Sample: whole blood. Receptors originate from an adult who was a healthcare worker with PCR-confirmed SARS-CoV-2 infection or an uninfected control (not recorded which).

The rearrangement joins TRBV6-1 to TRBJ1-3; 7 bases are a match to TRBD1. This CDR3 has 15 residues. The germline gives CDR1 MNHNS, CDR2 SASEGT. The trim removed 6 bases at V and 0 bases at J, leaving 5 bases unmatched. The CDR3 spells CASRERQGSGNTIYF. The DNA of the CDR3 is TGTGCCAGCAGGGAACGACAGGGCTCTGGAAACACCATATATTTT.

This clonotype has just a few counts. V and J are TRBV11-2 and TRBJ2-7, with TRBD1 identical over 9 bases. Germline V gene data show CDR1 as SGHAT and CDR2 as FQNNGV. The V and J ends lost 7 bases and 4 bases, in that order; junction bases with no gene match: 5. This CDR3 is built from 13 residues. The CDR3 DNA reads as TGTGCCAGCATGGTGGGACAGGGTTACGAGCAGTACTTC. Its translation: CASMVGQGYEQYF.

This clonotype was counted many times. The J gene is TRBJ2-7, the V gene TRBV4-1, with D perhaps matching TRBD1 (5 bases). Germline CDR1 reads MGHRA; CDR2 reads YSYEKL. V was cut by 1 base and J by 4 bases, with 11 bases left in between. The CDR3 has 14 amino acids. The CDR3 protein is CASSQARTPYEQYF. The DNA of the CDR3 is TGCGCCAGCAGCCAAGCGAGGACACCGTACGAGCAGTACTTC.

V gene TRBV20-1 combines with J gene TRBJ2-1; unclear D gene. Per germline, CDR1 DFQATT and CDR2 SNEGSKA (reference sequence). The CDR3 has 12 residues. The V and J ends lost 3 bases and 10 bases respectively, with 13 bases between them. CDR3 nucleotide sequence: TGCAGTGCTAGTAGTAATTGGGGAGAGCAGTTCTTC. It codes for CSASSNWGEQFF.

This clonotype showed up many times. The genes are TRBV25-1 and TRBJ1-5, with D unresolved. V gave up 5 bases and J gave up 4 bases, with 12 bases separating them. CDR3 size: 14 residues. Looked up from germline, CDR1 is MGHDK and CDR2 is SYGVNS. In DNA form, the CDR3 reads TGTGCCAGCAGTCTGACGGGATCGAATCAGCCCCAGCATTTT. Its translation is CASSLTGSNQPQHF. The full variable domain, with the rest looked up from reference TRBV25-1 and TRBJ1-5, is EADIYQTPRYLVIGTGKKITLECSQTMGHDKMYWYQQDPGMELHLIHYSYGVNSTEKGDLSSESTVSRIRTEHFPLTLESARPSHTSQYLCASSLTGSNQPQHFGDGTRLSIL.

This clonotype was detected ten times or more. The chain is built from TRBV21-1 and TRBJ2-1; the table's D call TRBD1 went unverified against the DNA. TRBV21-1 is reported as a pseudogene. This CDR3 region has 16 residues. The CDR3 loop reads CASSKEGGASYNEQFF. The CDR3 coding sequence is TGTGCCAGCAGCAAAGAGGGGGGGGCGTCCTACAATGAGCAGTTCTTC.

Comments on this clonotype: This may be a read error, as it is one base from a much larger clone. The missing conserved phenylalanine or tryptophan at the end of this CDR3 makes a read error likely. This chain uses TRBV20-1 with TRBJ2-7; 10 bases agree with TRBD1. V was clipped by 7 bases and J by 3 bases; unmatched bases: 3. CDR3 length equals 12 residues. CDR1 and CDR2 from the germline V gene are DFQATT and SNEGSKA (reference sequence). This chain's CDR3 is CSGWDRGYEQYL. Written as DNA, the CDR3 is TGCAGTGGTTGGGACAGGGGCTACGAGCAGTACCTC.

The V call is TRBV6-1, the J call TRBJ1-2; D perhaps matches TRBD1 (6 bases). Germline V gene data show CDR1 as MNHNS and CDR2 as SASEGT. This CDR3 is built from 15 residues. V dropped 1 base and J dropped 8 bases, with 17 bases sitting between them. CDR3 sequence: CASSEGILGGLGYTF. CDR3 DNA sequence: TGTGCCAGCAGTGAAGGAATTCTCGGGGGCTTGGGCTACACCTTC.

The V gene is TRBV20-1, the J gene TRBJ1-6; maybe TRBD1 (6 bases). Trimming left V 5 bases short and J 6 bases short, with 11 bases between. This CDR3 is 13 amino acids long. Germline CDR1 and CDR2: DFQATT and SNEGSKA (reference sequence). CDR3 sequence reads: CSALEGGNSPLHF. CDR3 nucleotides: TGCAGTGCTTTGGAGGGGGGTAATTCACCCCTCCACTTT.

This clonotype showed up many times. The genes are TRBV14 and TRBJ2-3; tentative D call: TRBD1 (5 bases). Trimming took 0 bases from V and 10 from J, leaving 11 bases between them. Germline V CDR1 and CDR2: SGHDN, FVKESK. CDR3 length: 13 amino acids. The CDR3 nucleotides read TGTGCCAGCAGCCAAGACAGGGTAACCCCGCAGTATTTT. Its translation: CASSQDRVTPQYF.

This clonotype was seen ten or more times. The rearrangement joins TRBV2 to TRBJ1-2; TRBD1 might be the D (5 bases). V was cut by 6 bases and J by 5 bases, with 10 bases left in between. Germline V gene data show CDR1 as SNHLY and CDR2 as FYNNEI. The CDR3 extends over 12 amino acids. The chain's CDR3 is CASRGRGYGYTF. The CDR3 DNA sequence: TGTGCCAGCAGGGGGCGCGGGTATGGCTACACCTTC.

V usage is TRBV29-1 and J usage is TRBJ1-1; D is unclear. V lost 4 bases, J lost 5 bases, and 14 bases lay in between. There are 13 residues in the CDR3. In germline, CDR1 is SQVTM, CDR2 ANQGSEA. The CDR3 reads CSVASVLGTEAFF. The DNA for the CDR3 is TGCAGCGTTGCGTCGGTGCTCGGGACTGAAGCTTTCTTT.

This clonotype has just a few counts. The V call is TRBV7-3, the J call TRBJ2-3; D remains unclear. CDR1 is SGHTA and CDR2 is FQGTGA in the germline V gene. The CDR3 consists of 11 residues. Trimming took off 4 bases at V and 8 bases at J, with 7 bases between the two ends. The CDR3 sequence is CASSSGGTQYF. As DNA, the CDR3 is TGTGCCAGCAGCTCTGGCGGTACGCAGTATTTT.

This clonotype was counted a few times. The rearrangement joins TRBV7-6 to TRBJ1-4, with 8 nucleotides matching TRBD1. The ends lost 5 bases at V and 10 bases at J; junction bases unmatched: 15. Germline V gene data show CDR1 as SGHVS and CDR2 as FNYEAQ. This CDR3 is built from 16 residues. The CDR3 spells CASSPSFGTGGGKLFF. The CDR3 nucleotides read TGTGCCAGCAGCCCTAGCTTCGGAACAGGGGGAGGAAAACTGTTTTTT.

Many counts were recorded for this clonotype. The CDR3 here is CSATPSWGSPLHF. The DNA for the CDR3 is TGCAGTGCTACCCCGAGCTGGGGATCACCCCTCCACTTT. This chain joins TRBV20-1 and TRBJ1-6; the D is unclear. This CDR3 is 13 amino acids long. Germline-derived CDR1 and CDR2 are DFQATT and SNEGSKA (reference sequence). Deletions cut 4 bases from V and 10 bases from J, with 14 bases between.

The chain is built from TRBV7-2 and TRBJ2-7; 7 nucleotides line up with TRBD1. The junction had 9 bases not matched to a gene; V was cut back by 1 base and J by 3 bases. Germline V gene sequence: CDR1 SGHTA, CDR2 FQGNSA. The CDR3 loop spans 16 amino acids. The CDR3 region has the DNA TGTGCCAGCAGCTTAGGCCTCGGACAGGCTGGCTACGAGCAGTACTTC. Residues: CASSLGLGQAGYEQYF.

This clonotype was counted many times. The J gene is TRBJ2-7, the V gene TRBV29-1, with 7 bases matching TRBD2. Germline V gene lookup returns CDR1 SQVTM and CDR2 ANQGSEA. The CDR3 totals 12 residues. With V trimmed by 6 bases and J by 0 bases, 2 bases remained unmatched. DNA for the CDR3: TGCAGCGTCCGGGAGGACTCCTACGAGCAGTACTTC. It codes for CSVREDSYEQYF.